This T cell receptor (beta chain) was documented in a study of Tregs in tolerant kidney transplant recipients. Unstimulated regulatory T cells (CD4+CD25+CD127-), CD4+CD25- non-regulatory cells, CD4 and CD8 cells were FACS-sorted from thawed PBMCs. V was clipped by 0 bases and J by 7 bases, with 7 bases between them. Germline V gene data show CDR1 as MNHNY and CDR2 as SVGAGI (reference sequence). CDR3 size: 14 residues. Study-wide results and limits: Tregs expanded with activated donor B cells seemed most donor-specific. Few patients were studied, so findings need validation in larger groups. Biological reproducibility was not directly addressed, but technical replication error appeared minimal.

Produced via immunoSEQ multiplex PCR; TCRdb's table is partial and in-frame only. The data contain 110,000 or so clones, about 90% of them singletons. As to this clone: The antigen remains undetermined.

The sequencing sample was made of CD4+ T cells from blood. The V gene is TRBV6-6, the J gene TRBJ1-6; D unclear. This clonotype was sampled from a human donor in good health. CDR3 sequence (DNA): TGTGCCAGCAGTTACTCCAGGCCAAATTCACCCCTCCACTTT. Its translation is CASSYSRPNSPLHF.